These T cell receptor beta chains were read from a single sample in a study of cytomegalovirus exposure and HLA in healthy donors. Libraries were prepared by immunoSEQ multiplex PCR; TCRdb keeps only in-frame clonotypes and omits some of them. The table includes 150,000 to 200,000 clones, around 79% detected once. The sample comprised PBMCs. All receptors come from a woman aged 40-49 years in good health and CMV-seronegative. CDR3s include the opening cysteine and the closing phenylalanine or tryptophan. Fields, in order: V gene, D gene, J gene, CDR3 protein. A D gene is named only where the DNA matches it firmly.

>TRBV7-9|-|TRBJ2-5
CASSFSGGETQYF
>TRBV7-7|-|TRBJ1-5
CASSRQRGQPQHF
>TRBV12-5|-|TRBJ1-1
CASGLVGRRTEAFF
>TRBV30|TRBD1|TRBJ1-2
CAGERDRGYGYTF
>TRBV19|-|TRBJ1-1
CASSIQFGENTEAFF
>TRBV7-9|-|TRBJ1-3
CASSSNRGGDF
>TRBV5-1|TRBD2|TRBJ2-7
CASRSSGSYEQYF
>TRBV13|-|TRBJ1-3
CASSFGGSGNTIYF
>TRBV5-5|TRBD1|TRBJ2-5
CASRQTPTGDETQYF
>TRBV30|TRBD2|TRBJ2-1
CAWSVSGLVIEQFF
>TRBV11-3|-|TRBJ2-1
CASSLPNEQFF
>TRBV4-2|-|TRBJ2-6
CASIGGAPGSGANVLTF
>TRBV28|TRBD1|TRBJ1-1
CASHNRGPMNTEAFF
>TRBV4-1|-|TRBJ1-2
CASSQLYRDNYGYTF
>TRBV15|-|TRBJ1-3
CATSRELRTAGNTIYF
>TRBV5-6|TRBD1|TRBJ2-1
CASSWDRGLWDEQFF
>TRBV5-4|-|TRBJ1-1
CASSLGGRGAFF
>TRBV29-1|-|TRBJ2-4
CSVEERYIQYF
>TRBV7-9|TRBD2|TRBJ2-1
CASRGLASYNEQFF
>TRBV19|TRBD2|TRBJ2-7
CASSMIAGGSYEQYF
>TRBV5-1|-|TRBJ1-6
CASSLGQTNSPLHF
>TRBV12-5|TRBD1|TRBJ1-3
CASGGTGINTIYF
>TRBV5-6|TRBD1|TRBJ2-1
CASSFRDRLAQFF
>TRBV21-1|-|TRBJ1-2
CASSKEVGSYGYTF
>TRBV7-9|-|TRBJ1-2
CASSRPAGEGGYTF
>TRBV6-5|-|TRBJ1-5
CASRGGAVGQPQHF
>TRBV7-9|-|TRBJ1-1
CSSSFWQNTEAFF
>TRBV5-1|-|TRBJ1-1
CASSFFQGSEAFF
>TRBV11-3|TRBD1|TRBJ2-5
CASSLGQGGGQETQYF
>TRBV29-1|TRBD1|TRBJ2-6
CSVIRPRQGSSGANVLTF
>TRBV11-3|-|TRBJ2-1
CASSSTGTTNNEQFF
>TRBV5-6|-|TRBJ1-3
CASSPPTTGSGNTIYF
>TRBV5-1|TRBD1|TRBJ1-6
CASSLRQGGYNSPLHF
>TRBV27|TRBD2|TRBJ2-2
CASTFAAGELTGELFF
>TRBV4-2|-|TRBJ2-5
CASSQDQHKTEPKETQYF
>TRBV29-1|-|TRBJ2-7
CSVEGPYEQYF
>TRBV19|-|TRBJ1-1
CATYKQAMNTEAFF
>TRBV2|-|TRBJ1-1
CASSEQGFEAFF
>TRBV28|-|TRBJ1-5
CASSSVGVGVAISNQPQHF
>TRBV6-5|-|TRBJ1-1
CASQQAGLMNTEAFF
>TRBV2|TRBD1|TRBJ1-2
CASSNDRANYGYTF
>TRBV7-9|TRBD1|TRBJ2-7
CSSSPYFRTGSYEQYF
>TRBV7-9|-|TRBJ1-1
CASSRVLGGGTEAFF
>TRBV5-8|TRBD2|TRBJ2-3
CASSPRTSGLRDTQYF
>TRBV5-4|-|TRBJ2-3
CASSLATDTQYF